A single sample is the source of the 6 T cell receptor beta chains below, sequenced in a study of shared clonotypes between healthy human individuals. Sequenced by immunoSEQ multiplex PCR; TCRdb stores in-frame clones only, minus some. Of about 2.3 million clones listed, 93% are singletons. The sequencing sample was made of naive CD4+ T cells from PBMCs. Subset of the sample: CD45RA+ positively selected. These receptors came from a man between 18 and 29 years old in good health. Some clones in this sample may be carry-over from other donors' samples.

The CDR3 loop reads CASSVAYDQPQHF. In nucleotides, the CDR3 is TGTGCCAGCAGCGTAGCTTATGATCAGCCCCAGCATTTT. The V and J genes are TRBV9 and TRBJ1-5; D gene uncertain. V dropped 0 bases and J dropped 5 bases, with 6 bases sitting between them. Germline CDR1 is SGDLS and CDR2 is YYNGEE. This CDR3 comprises 13 residues.

This sequence joins TRBV9 and TRBJ2-7; 7 nucleotides match TRBD2. CDR3 size: 14 residues. Trimming took 4 bases from V and 0 from J; bases not matched to a gene: 4. The germline gives CDR1 SGDLS, CDR2 YYNGEE. DNA for the CDR3: TGTGCCAGCAGCCCGACTAGCACCTCCTACGAGCAGTACTTC. Amino acids: CASSPTSTSYEQYF. The full variable domain, in which reference TRBV9 and TRBJ2-7 provide the parts outside the CDR3, is DSGVTQTPKHLITATGQRVTLRCSPRSGDLSVYWYQQSLDQGLQFLIQYYNGEERAKGNILERFSAQQFPDLHSELNLSSLELGDSALYFCASSPTSTSYEQYFGPGTRLTVT.

Regarding this clone: The same CDR3 also results from other DNA sequences found in this sample. V gene TRBV27 combines with J gene TRBJ2-5, with D perhaps assigned TRBD1 or TRBD2 (5 bases each). This CDR3 comprises 12 residues. Germline CDR1 reads MNHEY; CDR2 reads SMNVEV (reference sequence). Trimming stripped 3 bases from V and 5 bases from J, with 7 bases between. CDR3 nucleotides: TGTGCCAGCAGTTTTTGGGGGGAGACCCAGTACTTC. Its protein is CASSFWGETQYF.

This chain uses TRBV29-1 with TRBJ1-2; 12 bases align to TRBD1. Germline V gene lookup returns CDR1 SQVTM and CDR2 ANQGSEA. The CDR3 consists of 16 residues. Trimming at V came to 7 bases and at J to 2 bases, leaving 11 bases not matched to a gene. Written as DNA, the CDR3 is TGCAGCGCCCCTGGTGGGACAGGGGGCTCAAACTATGGCTACACCTTC. It specifies CSAPGGTGGSNYGYTF.

The J gene is TRBJ2-1, the V gene TRBV29-1; D possibly corresponds to TRBD1 (5 bases). From germline, CDR1 is SQVTM and CDR2 ANQGSEA. The CDR3 has 12 amino acids. V was trimmed by 2 bases and J by 9 bases, leaving 11 bases between them. The CDR3, as DNA: TGCAGCGTTGAACAGGGTATGGGTGAGCAGTTCTTC. Its translation: CSVEQGMGEQFF.

The CDR3, as DNA: TGTGCCAGCAGACAAGGACTAGCGGGAGATGGGAATGAGCAGTTCTTC. Its protein is CASRQGLAGDGNEQFF. The J gene is TRBJ2-1, the V gene TRBV27, with 13 bases fitting TRBD2. The V gene's germline CDR1 is MNHEY and CDR2 SMNVEV (reference sequence). J was trimmed by 7 bases and V by 6 bases; bases with no gene match: 9. The CDR3 runs 16 residues.